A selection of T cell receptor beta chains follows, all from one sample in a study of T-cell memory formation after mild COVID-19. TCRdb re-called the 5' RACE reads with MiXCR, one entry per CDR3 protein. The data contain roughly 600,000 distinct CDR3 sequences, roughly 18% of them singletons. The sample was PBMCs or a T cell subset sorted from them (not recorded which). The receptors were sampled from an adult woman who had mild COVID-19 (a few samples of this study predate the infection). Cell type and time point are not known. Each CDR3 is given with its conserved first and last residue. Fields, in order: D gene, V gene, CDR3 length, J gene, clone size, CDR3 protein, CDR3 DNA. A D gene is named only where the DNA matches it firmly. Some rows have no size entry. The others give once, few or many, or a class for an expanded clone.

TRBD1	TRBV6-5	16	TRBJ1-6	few	CASSYSRDRENSPLHF	TGTGCCAGCAGTTACTCGAGGGACAGGGAAAATTCACCCCTCCACTTT
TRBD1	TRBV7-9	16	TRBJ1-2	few	CASLPTGYWSDYGYTF	TGTGCCAGCCTTCCGACAGGGTATTGGTCCGACTATGGCTACACCTTC
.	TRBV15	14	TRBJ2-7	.	CATRSTQGTYEQYF	TGTGCCACCAGGTCAACTCAAGGGACCTACGAGCAGTACTTC
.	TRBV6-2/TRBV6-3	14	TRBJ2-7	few	CASAVESELGEQYF	TGTGCCAGCGCGGTAGAGTCGGAGTTAGGCGAGCAGTACTTC
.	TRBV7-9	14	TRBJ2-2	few	CATTPWGDTGELFF	TGTGCCACCACCCCATGGGGGGACACCGGGGAGCTGTTTTTT
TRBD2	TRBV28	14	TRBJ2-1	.	CASRPGTSYNEQFF	TGTGCCAGCAGGCCCGGGACTAGCTACAATGAGCAGTTCTTC
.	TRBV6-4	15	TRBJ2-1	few	CASRRDPLSYNEQFF	TGTGCCAGCAGGAGGGACCCCCTCTCCTACAATGAGCAGTTCTTC
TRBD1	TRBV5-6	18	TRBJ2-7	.	CASRLKTGSSRGSYEQYF	TGTGCCAGCAGATTAAAGACAGGGAGCTCCCGCGGGTCCTACGAGCAGTACTTC
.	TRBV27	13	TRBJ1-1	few	CASSLGGGIEAFF	TGTGCCAGCAGTTTGGGGGGGGGCATTGAAGCTTTCTTT
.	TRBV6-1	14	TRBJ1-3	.	CASSDPVLGNTIYF	TGTGCCAGCAGTGACCCAGTTCTGGGAAACACCATATATTTT
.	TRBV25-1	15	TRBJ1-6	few	CASSEWTAQNSPLHF	TGTGCCAGCAGTGAATGGACAGCGCAGAATTCACCCCTCCACTTT
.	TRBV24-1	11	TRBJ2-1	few	CATPHPNEQFF	TGTGCCACCCCCCACCCCAATGAGCAGTTCTTC
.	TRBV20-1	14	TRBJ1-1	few	CSATPPTGNTEAFF	TGCAGTGCTACCCCCCCGACAGGGAACACTGAAGCTTTCTTT
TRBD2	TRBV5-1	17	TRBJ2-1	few	CASSFPPGTSGVSEQFF	TGCGCCAGCAGCTTTCCACCTGGGACTAGCGGGGTCAGTGAGCAGTTCTTC
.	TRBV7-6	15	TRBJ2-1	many	CASSLGAASYNEQFF	TGTGCCAGCAGCTTAGGTGCGGCCTCCTACAATGAGCAGTTCTTC
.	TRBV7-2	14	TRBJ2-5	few	CASSLGTAGETQYF	TGTGCCAGCAGCCTCGGGACAGCGGGGGAGACCCAGTACTTC
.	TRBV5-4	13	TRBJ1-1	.	CASSFVGFTEAFF	TGTGCCAGCAGCTTTGTGGGGTTCACTGAAGCTTTCTTT
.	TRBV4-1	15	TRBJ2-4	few	CASSQGWGAKNIQYF	TGCGCCAGCAGCCAAGGGTGGGGAGCCAAAAACATTCAGTACTTC
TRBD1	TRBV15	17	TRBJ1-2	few	CATSTSGTGGISYGYTF	TGTGCCACCAGCACCTCCGGGACAGGGGGCATTAGCTATGGCTACACCTTC
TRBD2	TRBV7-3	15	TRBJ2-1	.	CASSFTSGNYNEQFF	TGTGCCAGCAGCTTTACTAGCGGGAACTACAATGAGCAGTTCTTC